The entry that follows covers one TCR beta chain sequence. Its antigen is unknown. The sample originates from a study of cytomegalovirus exposure and HLA in healthy donors. Study conclusions and caveats: Clonal expansion, a later analysis showed, was greater in HLA-associated TCR beta chains than in equally common others. Researchers catalogued roughly 150 TCR beta chains as cytomegalovirus-associated.

The PCR employed 60 Vbeta primers together with 13 Jbeta primers. Original processing notes: There were around 77 million unique TCR beta chains by a later count, and 10 million to 12 million of them were shared. The data were produced by immunoSEQ multiplex PCR, yet TCRdb's version contains in-frame clones alone and is incomplete. Clone size and the V and J calls come from that table; the DNA yielded D and trimming. The sample lists 45,000 to 65,000 clones; approximately 73% were seen once. Germline values: CDR1 SGHDN, CDR2 FVKESK. The CDR3 is made up of 16 amino acids. V lost 3 bases and J lost 5, with 19 bases in between.

The chain links TRBV14 to TRBJ1-1; weak D call: TRBD1 (6 bases). Sample: PBMCs. The TCR sequence derives from a man aged 18 to 35 in good health and CMV-seronegative. CDR3 nucleotides: TGTGCCAGCAGCCAGAATGTGGGCAGGGGTTGGACTGAAGCTTTCTTT. It is translated as CASSQNVGRGWTEAFF.